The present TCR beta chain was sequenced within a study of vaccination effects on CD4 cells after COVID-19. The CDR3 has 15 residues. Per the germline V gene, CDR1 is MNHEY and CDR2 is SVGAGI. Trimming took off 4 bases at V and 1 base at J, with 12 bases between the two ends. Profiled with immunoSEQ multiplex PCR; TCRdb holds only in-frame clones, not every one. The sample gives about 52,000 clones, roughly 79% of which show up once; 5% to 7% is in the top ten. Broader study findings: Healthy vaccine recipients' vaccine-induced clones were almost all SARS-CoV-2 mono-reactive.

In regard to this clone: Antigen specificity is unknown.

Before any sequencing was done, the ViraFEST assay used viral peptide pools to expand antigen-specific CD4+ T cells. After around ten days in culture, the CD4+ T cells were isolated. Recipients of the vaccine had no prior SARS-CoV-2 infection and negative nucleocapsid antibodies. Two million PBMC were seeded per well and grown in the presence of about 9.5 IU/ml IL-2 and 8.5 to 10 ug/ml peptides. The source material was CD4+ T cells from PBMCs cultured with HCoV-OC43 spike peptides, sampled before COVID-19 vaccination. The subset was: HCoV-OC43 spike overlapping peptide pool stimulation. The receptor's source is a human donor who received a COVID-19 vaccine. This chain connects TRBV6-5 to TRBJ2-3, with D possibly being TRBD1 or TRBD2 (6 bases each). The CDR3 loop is CASSSERGRTDTQYF. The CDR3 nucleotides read TGTGCCAGCAGTTCCGAACGGGGGCGCACAGATACGCAGTATTTT.